The 24 T cell receptor beta chains below were found in one sample sequenced in a study of long-term antiretroviral therapy in people with HIV. This was the immunoSEQ v3.0 assay at survey level. Using immunoSEQ multiplex PCR, the repertoire was profiled, and TCRdb retains in-frame clones only, with some absent. Among more than 15,000 clones listed, 79% were seen once. The input for sequencing was unsorted PBMCs, taken at the start of antiretroviral therapy. These receptors originate from a man younger than 40 with HIV.

The chain is built from TRBV12-5 and TRBJ2-2; D is uncertain. Trimming removed 6 bases from V and 1 base from J, with 15 bases in between. Germline V gene lookup returns CDR1 LGHNT and CDR2 FRNRAP. The CDR3 is made up of 16 amino acids. The CDR3 DNA sequence: TGTGCTAGTGGGTTACCCGGATCAGGGAACACCGGGGAGCTGTTTTTT. Protein product: CASGLPGSGNTGELFF.

The chain combines TRBV4-2 with TRBJ2-5; 11 nucleotides line up with TRBD1. Germline CDR1 and CDR2: LGHNA and YNFKEQ. This CDR3 has 15 amino acids. V trimming: 1 base; J trimming: 5 bases; junction bases outside the gene matches: 3. The CDR3 coding sequence is TGTGCCAGCAGCCAAGGGACAGGGGGCATGGAGACCCAGTACTTC. It is translated as CASSQGTGGMETQYF.

This chain joins TRBV5-4 and TRBJ2-1; 8 nucleotides match TRBD2. V trimming: 4 bases; J trimming: 4 bases; junction bases outside the gene matches: 10. The CDR3 covers 16 residues. The germline CDR1 and CDR2 sequences are SGHNT and YYREEE (reference sequence). The CDR3 nucleotides are TGTGCCAGCAGCGCAACCGGGGTAGCGGGGTACAATGAGCAGTTCTTC. This encodes CASSATGVAGYNEQFF. Based on the CDR3 plus reference TRBV5-4 and TRBJ2-1, the full variable domain is ETGVTQSPTHLIKTRGQQVTLRCSSQSGHNTVSWYQQALGQGPQFIFQYYREEENGRGNFPPRFSGLQFPNYSSELNVNALELDDSALYLCASSATGVAGYNEQFFGPGTRLTVL.

The rearrangement joins TRBV6-5 to TRBJ2-7; D is possibly TRBD1 or TRBD2 (6 bases each). Trimming cost V 2 bases and J 2 bases, with 13 bases left between them. There are 15 residues in the CDR3. The germline V gene encodes CDR1 MNHEY and CDR2 SVGAGI. CDR3 DNA: TGTGCCAGCAGTTACAATGGGGGGCGGACCTACGAGCAGTACTTC. Protein: CASSYNGGRTYEQYF.

V gene TRBV6-5 combines with J gene TRBJ1-4; D may be TRBD1 (5 bases). Between the trimmed V and J ends, which lost 0 bases and 7 bases, there was a span of 15 bases. Germline values: CDR1 MNHEY, CDR2 SVGAGI. This CDR3 is 16 amino acids long. The CDR3, as DNA: TGTGCCAGCAGTTACTCGTGGGGGGGTGGTACTGAAAAACTGTTTTTT. Protein sequence: CASSYSWGGGTEKLFF.

V and J are TRBV6-1 and TRBJ1-2; D might be TRBD1 (5 bases). The V end was cut by 2 bases, the J end by 0 bases, with 13 bases between. The germline V gene encodes CDR1 MNHNS and CDR2 SASEGT. The CDR3 has 16 amino acids. This chain's CDR3 is CASSEQFGATNYGYTF. The CDR3 nucleotides read TGTGCCAGCAGTGAACAATTTGGGGCAACTAACTATGGCTACACCTTC.

V usage is TRBV4-1 and J usage is TRBJ2-5, with unresolved D. Trimming cost V 4 bases and J 5 bases, with 8 bases left between them. CDR3 length equals 12 residues. Germline lookup yields CDR1 MGHRA and CDR2 YSYEKL. CDR3 loop: CASSRESETQYF. The DNA for the CDR3 is TGCGCCAGCAGCCGAGAGTCGGAGACCCAGTACTTC.

The chain couples TRBV4-1 to TRBJ2-7, with TRBD2 matching over 7 bases. The V and J ends lost 1 base and 8 bases, in that order; junction bases with no gene match: 5. There are 13 residues in the CDR3. Germline CDR1 reads MGHRA; CDR2 reads YSYEKL. CDR3 sequence: CASSQVGAGKQYF. CDR3 sequence (DNA): TGCGCCAGCAGCCAAGTCGGAGCGGGGAAGCAGTACTTC.

The J gene is TRBJ1-2, the V gene TRBV6-1; tentative D call: TRBD1 (5 bases). Trimming left V 6 bases short and J 3 bases short, with 17 bases between. The CDR3 extends over 15 amino acids. The germline V gene has CDR1 MNHNS and CDR2 SASEGT. CDR3 sequence (DNA): TGTGCCAGCAGCGGCAGGGAGGGTCTAGACTATGGCTACACCTTC. Residues: CASSGREGLDYGYTF.

The V call is TRBV4-3, the J call TRBJ1-1; possible D gene TRBD1, 6 bases. CDR1 is LGHNA and CDR2 is YSLEER in the germline V gene. The ends were cut back, 2 bases at V and 0 bases at J, with 7 bases in the middle. CDR3 length: 14 amino acids. The CDR3 sequence is CASSQQGLNTEAFF. CDR3 nucleotide sequence: TGCGCCAGCAGCCAACAGGGGCTGAACACTGAAGCTTTCTTT.

This CDR3 is CASRQLGPHYEQYF. The DNA of the CDR3 is TGTGCCAGCAGACAGCTGGGGCCCCACTACGAGCAGTACTTC. This sequence joins TRBV27 and TRBJ2-7; maybe TRBD1 (5 bases). V lost 6 bases and J lost 3, with 15 bases in between. The CDR3 spans 14 residues. Germline assignment: CDR1 MNHEY and CDR2 SMNVEV (reference sequence).

The chain recombines TRBV4-1 with TRBJ2-3; the D is unclear. Trimming stripped 0 bases from V and 2 bases from J, with 6 bases between. The germline V gene encodes CDR1 MGHRA and CDR2 YSYEKL. The CDR3 totals 14 residues. The CDR3 sequence: CASSQDQPTDTQYF. CDR3 nucleotide sequence: TGCGCCAGCAGCCAAGACCAACCCACAGATACGCAGTATTTT.

The gene calls are TRBV2 and TRBJ2-3, with D possibly matching TRBD2 (6 bases). This CDR3 is built from 12 residues. The germline V gene encodes CDR1 SNHLY and CDR2 FYNNEI. Trimming removed 6 bases at V and 7 bases at J, with 11 bases between. The CDR3 loop reads CASRGEENTQYF. The DNA of the CDR3 is TGTGCCAGCAGGGGGGAGGAGAATACGCAGTATTTT. Filled out from reference TRBV2 and TRBJ2-3, the complete variable domain reads EPEVTQTPSHQVTQMGQEVILRCVPISNHLYFYWYRQILGQKVEFLVSFYNNEISEKSEIFDDQFSVERPDGSNFTLKIRSTKLEDSAMYFCASRGEENTQYFGPGTRLTVL.

This clone appeared a few times. The genes are TRBV5-1 and TRBJ1-1; D gene ambiguous. V shed 0 bases and J shed 1 base, with 7 bases lying between them. CDR3 size: 14 residues. Germline V gene lookup returns CDR1 SGHRS and CDR2 YFSETQ. The CDR3 sequence is CASSLGQTNTEAFF. In DNA form, the CDR3 reads TGCGCCAGCAGCTTGGGGCAGACGAACACTGAAGCTTTCTTT. The entire variable domain, with the rest obtained from reference TRBV5-1 and TRBJ1-1, is as follows: KAGVTQTPRYLIKTRGQQVTLSCSPISGHRSVSWYQQTPGQGLQFLFEYFSETQRNKGNFPGRFSGRQFSNSRSEMNVSTLELGDSALYLCASSLGQTNTEAFFGQGTRLTVV.

V and J are TRBV27 and TRBJ2-7; 7 bases fit TRBD2. Germline V CDR1 and CDR2: MNHEY, SMNVEV (reference sequence). This CDR3 contains 14 residues. After removal of 4 bases from V and 1 base from J, the junction contained 4 bases not matched to a gene. The CDR3 nucleotides read TGTGCCAGCAGTTCTGGCGGGGGTTCCTACGAGCAGTACTTC. Protein product: CASSSGGGSYEQYF.

This sequence joins TRBV4-3 and TRBJ1-2; no clear D. CDR1 LGHNA and CDR2 YSLEER come from the germline V gene. This CDR3 has 16 amino acids. V was clipped by 0 bases and J by 4 bases, with 15 bases between them. The CDR3 sequence: CASSQEALEGTYGYTF. For the CDR3, the DNA is TGCGCCAGCAGCCAAGAAGCCCTCGAAGGTACCTATGGCTACACCTTC.

The chain carries TRBV5-1 and TRBJ2-2, with 8 positions matching TRBD2. The CDR3 is 15 residues long. CDR1 is SGHRS and CDR2 is YFSETQ in the germline V gene. Trimming cost V 2 bases and J 6 bases; bases outside gene matches: 6. The chain's CDR3 is CASSLAGGASGELFF. The CDR3 DNA is TGCGCCAGCAGCTTAGCCGGGGGGGCTTCCGGGGAGCTGTTTTTT.

The chain's CDR3 is CASSRGLRGSSYEQYF. The CDR3 nucleotides are TGTGCCAGCAGCCGAGGGCTCAGGGGGAGCTCCTACGAGCAGTACTTC. V and J are TRBV9 and TRBJ2-7, with 7 bases identical to TRBD1. The CDR3 is 16 amino acids. Germline CDR1 SGDLS, CDR2 YYNGEE. J was trimmed by 0 bases and V by 4 bases; bases with no gene match: 10.

This chain links TRBV5-5 with TRBJ2-7; no definite D call. V lost 1 base to trimming and J lost 1 base, with 9 bases between them. CDR1 and CDR2 from the germline V gene are SGHKS and YYEKEE (reference sequence). This CDR3 is 14 amino acids long. CDR3 residues: CASSLITSSYEQYF. CDR3 nucleotide sequence: TGTGCCAGCAGCTTGATAACGTCGTCCTACGAGCAGTACTTC.

The rearrangement uses TRBV5-1 and TRBJ1-1; 7 positions agree with TRBD1. CDR1 SGHRS and CDR2 YFSETQ come from the germline V gene. The trim removed 0 bases at V and 7 bases at J, leaving 6 bases unmatched. The CDR3 spans 14 residues. CDR3 bases: TGCGCCAGCAGCTTGGAAATGGGACAGCTTGAAGCTTTCTTT. Translating gives CASSLEMGQLEAFF. The variable domain in full, with the rest retrieved from reference TRBV5-1 and TRBJ1-1, is KAGVTQTPRYLIKTRGQQVTLSCSPISGHRSVSWYQQTPGQGLQFLFEYFSETQRNKGNFPGRFSGRQFSNSRSEMNVSTLELGDSALYLCASSLEMGQLEAFFGQGTRLTVV.

The chain links TRBV6-6 to TRBJ1-2; D ambiguous. There are 14 residues in the CDR3. Trimming stripped 8 bases from V and 2 bases from J, with 15 bases between. Germline V gene data show CDR1 as MNHNY and CDR2 as SVGAGI (reference sequence). The CDR3 nucleotides read TGTGCCAGCTTCGATCCCTGGGAGAACTATGGCTACACCTTC. It translates to CASFDPWENYGYTF.

The chain joins TRBV19 to TRBJ1-4, with 11 positions matching TRBD1. Per germline, CDR1 LNHDA and CDR2 SQIVND (reference sequence). V lost 3 bases and J lost 0; bases outside the gene matches: 3. The CDR3 consists of 17 residues. The CDR3 spells CASSMGQGVATNEKLFF. The DNA of the CDR3 is TGTGCCAGTAGTATGGGACAGGGGGTTGCAACTAATGAAAAACTGTTTTTT. Full variable domain (rest looked up from reference TRBV19 and TRBJ1-4): DGGITQSPKYLFRKEGQNVTLSCEQNLNHDAMYWYRQDPGQGLRLIYYSQIVNDFQKGDIAEGYSVSREKKESFPLTVTSAQKNPTAFYLCASSMGQGVATNEKLFFGSGTQLSVL.

The V and J genes are TRBV28 and TRBJ1-5; a possible D gene is TRBD1 (5 bases). V lost 3 bases and J lost 3, with 9 bases in between. CDR3 length equals 14 residues. Germline V gives CDR1 MDHEN, CDR2 SYDVKM. The CDR3 here is CASSFGRVNQPQHF. The DNA of the CDR3 is TGTGCCAGCAGTTTCGGCAGGGTCAATCAGCCCCAGCATTTT.

V is TRBV2 and J is TRBJ1-4; the match to TRBD1 covers 8 bases. Per germline, CDR1 SNHLY and CDR2 FYNNEI. The CDR3 is 13 residues long. V lost 6 bases and J lost 8; bases outside the gene matches: 5. As DNA, the CDR3 is TGTGCCAGCAGAGACAGGGGAAGAGAAAAACTGTTTTTT. Its translation: CASRDRGREKLFF.